The clone carrying this T cell receptor (beta chain) was observed many times. Its antigen is unknown. The germline V gene has CDR1 SGHVS and CDR2 FQNEAQ. CDR3 length: 18 residues. Trimming at V came to 3 bases and at J to 2 bases, leaving 14 bases not matched to a gene. The TCR library was built from RNA with a 3' RACE protocol and unique molecular identifiers. TCRdb called the 3' RACE reads again in MiXCR, with one record for every CDR3 protein. Counted here are about 89,000 distinct CDR3 sequences, 5.5% to 8.5% occurring once; the ten biggest clones make up more than 0.95%. Treatment of the sample: PENTA 11 planned treatment interruption arm or continuous ART arm. Naive CD4+ CD45RA+ CD45RO- T cells were sorted from thawed PBMCs. This entry belongs to a study of HIV-infected children after antiretroviral therapy interruption. Whole-study context: Most children had recorded EBV and CMV exposure. Weeks 0, 12, interruption end (24 or 48), and about 3 years post-study gave interruption-arm samples.

Notes on the study in general: Naive CD4+ Gini coefficient rose by interruption end, suggesting clonal expansion.

The sample consisted of CD45RA+ CD4+ T cells from PBMCs, pooled from several time points, taken from a donor given antiretroviral therapy, either interrupted or continuous. Subset denoted: naive CD4+ CD45RA+ CD45RO- T cells. The clonotype was recovered from a pool of human donors with HIV. V is TRBV7-8 and J is TRBJ2-5; 8 bases align to TRBD2. The CDR3 reads CASSFLVFRGGTQETQYF. The CDR3 DNA is TGTGCCAGCAGCTTTTTAGTCTTCCGCGGGGGGACGCAAGAGACCCAGTACTTC.